Following are 4 T cell receptor beta chains from one sample sequenced in a study of blood T cell repertoires in COVID-19. Clones were read by immunoSEQ multiplex PCR, and TCRdb kept only the in-frame ones, dropping some. The sample lists around 150,000 clones; 75% to 90% were seen once. The specimen sequenced was peripheral blood. The receptors derive from a human donor with acute or convalescent COVID-19. The donor label of this sample is uncertain.

The rearrangement joins TRBV7-2 to TRBJ2-5, with D possibly matching TRBD2 (6 bases). V dropped 4 bases and J dropped 6 bases, with 12 bases sitting between them. The CDR3 spans 13 residues. The germline gives CDR1 SGHTA, CDR2 FQGNSA. The CDR3 DNA reads TGTGCCAGCAGCTCGGGACTGGGTAAGACCCAGTACTTC. Protein: CASSSGLGKTQYF.

This chain uses TRBV19 with TRBJ2-1; D uncertain. Germline CDR1 is LNHDA and CDR2 is SQIVND (reference sequence). The CDR3 runs 17 residues. V gave up 0 bases and J gave up 0 bases, with 12 bases separating them. The CDR3 region is CASSIEYSRYSYNEQFF. The CDR3 DNA sequence: TGTGCCAGTAGTATAGAGTACTCTCGCTACTCCTACAATGAGCAGTTCTTC.

The rearrangement links TRBV3-1 (or the pseudogene TRBV3-2) to TRBJ1-4; no firm D call. Trimming took off 1 base at V and 4 bases at J, with 16 bases between the two ends. This CDR3 contains 17 residues. Germline V gene data show CDR1 as LGHDT and CDR2 as YNNKEL (reference sequence). The CDR3, as DNA: TGTGCCAGCAGCCAAGGAGTCTACCGGTCCCTTAATGAAAAACTGTTTTTT. Translation gives CASSQGVYRSLNEKLFF.

The chain links TRBV5-4 to TRBJ2-6; 9 bases match TRBD1. From germline, CDR1 is SGHNT and CDR2 YYREEE (reference sequence). The CDR3 runs to 20 residues. With V trimmed by 0 bases and J by 1 base, 11 bases remained unmatched. The CDR3 DNA reads TGTGCCAGCAGCTTGGGACTACAGGGGGCGGTCCTTTCTGGGGCCAACGTCCTGACTTTC. Protein: CASSLGLQGAVLSGANVLTF.